The present entry profiles one TCR beta chain with its context. Its matching antigen is unknown. Libraries were made from TCR beta cDNA, and they carried unique molecular identifiers. TCRdb passed the PCR reads through MiXCR, listing each CDR3 protein once. The sample lists some 450,000 distinct CDR3 sequences, roughly 46% seen once, with around 10% in the top ten. Germline CDR1 is MDHEN and CDR2 is SYDVKM. Trimming stripped 5 bases from V and 7 bases from J, with 20 bases between. This CDR3 comprises 16 residues. This entry comes from a study of post-analysis software for immune sequencing data. Across the whole study: Multiple sclerosis in the patients followed relapsing-remitting, secondary progressive and progressive-relapsing courses.

Study outcomes and limitations: Controls showed lower frequencies than patients for 5 or 6 TRBV segments, and TRBV5-6, TRBV5-1 and TRBV20-1 were among these.

This receptor was obtained from a girl aged 5-17 years with multiple sclerosis. This chain uses TRBV28 with TRBJ1-4; weak D call: TRBD1 (5 bases). The sample taken for sequencing was blood. Here the CDR3 reads CASSLTPGSPGEKLFF. For the CDR3, the DNA is TGTGCCAGCAGTCTTACTCCAGGGAGCCCGGGTGAAAAACTGTTTTTT. Together with reference TRBV28 and TRBJ1-4, the CDR3 gives the full variable domain: DVKVTQSSRYLVKRTGEKVFLECVQDMDHENMFWYRQDPGLGLRLIYFSYDVKMKEKGDIPEGYSVSREKKERFSLILESASTNQTSMYLCASSLTPGSPGEKLFFGSGTQLSVL.